Listed below are T cell receptor beta chains from one sample, sequenced in a study of control samples from healthy donors and cancer patients. Sequenced by immunoSEQ multiplex PCR; TCRdb stores in-frame clones only, minus some. The sample yields approximately 100,000 clones, just over 85% seen once. The sample comprised blood. These receptors were collected from a man younger than 40 in good health. Both conserved end residues are part of each CDR3. D genes are given only for firm matches. The size of a clone is reported for some rows only, either as once, few or many, or as a class for expanded clones.

D,size,V,J,DNA,CDR3
TRBD1,NA,TRBV28,TRBJ2-5,TGTGCCAGCAGTACGGGACAGCTAGAGACCCAGTACTTC,CASSTGQLETQYF
NA,NA,TRBV3-1/TRBV3-2,TRBJ1-2,TGTGCCAGCAGCCAAGGGACCGCTTACTATGGCTACACCTTC,CASSQGTAYYGYTF
NA,NA,TRBV7-8,TRBJ1-3,TGTGCCAGCAGCTCAAGTAGTTTTCACTCTGGAAACACCATATATTTT,CASSSSSFHSGNTIYF
NA,NA,TRBV5-1,TRBJ2-1,TGCGCCAGCAACCAGGGTTCCTACAATGAGCAGTTCTTC,CASNQGSYNEQFF
NA,NA,TRBV7-6,TRBJ1-4,TGTGCCAGCAGCTTTGGGCCTTCACAAGGGGAAAAACTGTTTTTT,CASSFGPSQGEKLFF
NA,NA,TRBV7-3,TRBJ2-2,TGTGCCAGCAGCTTCGGTCCCACCGGGGAGCTGTTTTTT,CASSFGPTGELFF
TRBD1,NA,TRBV28,TRBJ2-7,TGTGCCAGCAGCCCTCAGGGGGCCGTCACCTACGAGCAGTACTTC,CASSPQGAVTYEQYF
TRBD1,NA,TRBV4-3,TRBJ2-1,TGCGCCAGCAGCCAAGAGATGGGACAGGGGGGCGATGAGCAGTTCTTC,CASSQEMGQGGDEQFF
TRBD1,NA,TRBV28,TRBJ1-5,TGTGCCAGCAGTTCCCGGGACAGGGACGATCAGCCCCAGCATTTT,CASSSRDRDDQPQHF
NA,NA,TRBV11-3,TRBJ2-7,TGTGCCAGCAGCTTAGACAGGATAGGGTACGAGCAGTACTTC,CASSLDRIGYEQYF
NA,few,TRBV14,TRBJ2-5,TGTGCCAGCAGCCAAGAGTCTCACCAAGAGACCCAGTACTTC,CASSQESHQETQYF
NA,NA,TRBV18,TRBJ2-1,TGTGCCAGCTCACCACTCAGGGGCAATGAGCAGTTCTTC,CASSPLRGNEQFF
TRBD2,few,TRBV7-3,TRBJ2-7,TGTGCCAGCAGCCTTGGGACTAGCGGGAGCGAGCAGTACTTC,CASSLGTSGSEQYF
NA,NA,TRBV3-1/TRBV3-2,TRBJ2-1,TGTGCCAGCAGCTCAACGGCGGGTGAGCAGTTCTTC,CASSSTAGEQFF
NA,NA,TRBV4-1,TRBJ1-1,TGCGCCAGCAGCCAAGCAGGTACGGTGAACACTGAAGCTTTCTTT,CASSQAGTVNTEAFF
NA,NA,TRBV6-6,TRBJ2-5,TGTGCCAGCGGAACGGGACCGGAGACCCAGTACTTC,CASGTGPETQYF
TRBD2,NA,TRBV4-3,TRBJ2-2,TGCGCCAGCAGCCAAGATCCTAGCGGCAACACCGGGGAGCTGTTTTTT,CASSQDPSGNTGELFF
NA,NA,TRBV21-1,TRBJ2-3,TGTGCCAGCAGCAAAGTGGTCAGATACCGGGGGGGAAACAGCACAGATACGCAGTATTTT,CASSKVVRYRGGNSTDTQYF
TRBD2,few,TRBV15,TRBJ2-1,TGTGCCACCAGCAGAGCTAGCGGGTATCCGGACAATGAGCAGTTCTTC,CATSRASGYPDNEQFF
NA,NA,TRBV7-8,TRBJ2-7,TGTGCCAGCAGCTTAAGGGGGTTGGGGTACGAGCAGTACTTC,CASSLRGLGYEQYF
NA,NA,TRBV7-2,TRBJ2-7,TGTGCCAGCAGCTTAGGCGGGGAAGGCTACGAGCAGTACTTC,CASSLGGEGYEQYF
NA,NA,TRBV2,TRBJ1-6,TGTGCCAGCAGTGAAAGGGTTGGCAGATCAAATTCACCCCTCCACTTT,CASSERVGRSNSPLHF
NA,few,TRBV2,TRBJ1-6,TGTGCCAGCAGTGAGAGGGGGGGTTCACCCCTCCACTTT,CASSERGGSPLHF
TRBD1,NA,TRBV5-5,TRBJ2-7,TGTGCCAGCAGCATACAGGGGGACTCCTACGAGCAGTACTTC,CASSIQGDSYEQYF
NA,NA,TRBV30,TRBJ2-7,TGTGCCTGGAGTGTAGGGTCGGACGTTCAGGGAGTGTACGAGCAGTACTTC,CAWSVGSDVQGVYEQYF
TRBD2,NA,TRBV24-1,TRBJ2-1,TGTGCCACCACTACTAGCGGGAGTGATGAGCAGTTCTTC,CATTTSGSDEQFF
TRBD1,NA,TRBV19,TRBJ1-4,TGTGCCAGTAGTAACTACCGGGACAGGGACAAACTGTTTTTT,CASSNYRDRDKLFF
NA,NA,TRBV7-9,TRBJ2-1,TGTGCCAGCAGCTTAGTATCCTGGGGCAGGGGAGGCTACAATGAGCAGTTCTTC,CASSLVSWGRGGYNEQFF
TRBD1,NA,TRBV5-1,TRBJ2-7,TGCGCCAGCAGCGAGGGGACAGGGACCCACGAGCAGTACTTC,CASSEGTGTHEQYF
NA,NA,TRBV10-3,TRBJ1-5,TGTGCCATCAGTGAGTCGCAGTCACAGCCCCAGCATTTT,CAISESQSQPQHF
NA,NA,TRBV4-3,TRBJ2-1,TGCGCCAGCAGCCTATATAGCGGTTCCTCCTACAATGAGCAGTTCTTC,CASSLYSGSSYNEQFF
NA,NA,TRBV5-1,TRBJ2-7,TGCGCCAGCAGCTCGCGGGGCTACGAGCAGTACTTC,CASSSRGYEQYF
NA,once,TRBV27,TRBJ2-3,TGTGCCAGCAGTTTTGGGGGAGGCTCAGATACGCAGTATTTT,CASSFGGGSDTQYF
NA,NA,TRBV30,TRBJ1-6,TGTGCCTGGAGTGTAGGCCTAAATAATTCACCCCTCCACTTT,CAWSVGLNNSPLHF
NA,NA,TRBV9,TRBJ2-1,TGTGCCAGCAGCGGACTAGTGGAGGAGCAGTTCTTC,CASSGLVEEQFF
NA,NA,TRBV4-2,TRBJ2-3,TGTGCCAGCAGCCAAGGGAAACAGGGAGGTTCAGATACGCAGTATTTT,CASSQGKQGGSDTQYF
TRBD1,NA,TRBV18,TRBJ1-1,TGTGCCAGCTCGTCTACCGGGACAGGGATAATGAACACTGAAGCTTTCTTT,CASSSTGTGIMNTEAFF
NA,NA,TRBV7-3,TRBJ2-3,TGTGCCAGCAAACTTTCTTGGGAGACAGATACGCAGTATTTT,CASKLSWETDTQYF
NA,NA,TRBV5-1,TRBJ2-1,TGCGCCAGCAGCTTGCAGGGGACAACGAGCTCCTACAATGAGCAGTTCTTC,CASSLQGTTSSYNEQFF
NA,NA,TRBV7-2,TRBJ2-7,TGTGCCAGCAGCAAAGTCCTAGCGTTCTCCTACGAGCAGTACTTC,CASSKVLAFSYEQYF
TRBD2,NA,TRBV5-1,TRBJ2-3,TGCGCCAGCAGTTTAGGTAGCGGGAACATGGTAGATACGCAGTATTTT,CASSLGSGNMVDTQYF
TRBD1,NA,TRBV19,TRBJ2-2,TGTGCCTCAAAGAGGACAGGGGAACCCACCGGGGAGCTGTTTTTT,CASKRTGEPTGELFF
NA,NA,TRBV28,TRBJ2-4,TGTGCCAGCAGTTTAAGATCCGGGAGAAGTGGCAAAAACATTCAGTACTTC,CASSLRSGRSGKNIQYF